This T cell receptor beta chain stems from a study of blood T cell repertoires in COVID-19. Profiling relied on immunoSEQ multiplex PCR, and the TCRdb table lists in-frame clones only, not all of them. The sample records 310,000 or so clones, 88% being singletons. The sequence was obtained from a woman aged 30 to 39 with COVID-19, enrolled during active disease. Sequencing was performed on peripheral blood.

In nucleotides, the CDR3 is TGTGCCAGCAGCTTAGTGAGGGTTGGGGCCAACGTCCTGACTTTC. It specifies CASSLVRVGANVLTF. J is TRBJ2-6 and V is TRBV7-9; maybe TRBD2 (5 bases). This CDR3 has 15 residues. Germline CDR1 and CDR2: SEHNR and FQNEAQ (reference sequence). Trimming shortened V by 1 base and J by 3 bases, and 7 bases separated the two germline ends. The full variable domain, with the rest looked up from reference TRBV7-9 and TRBJ2-6, is DTGVSQNPRHKITKRGQNVTFRCDPISEHNRLYWYRQTLGQGPEFLTYFQNEAQLEKSRLLSDRFSAERPKGSFSTLEIQRTEQGDSAMYLCASSLVRVGANVLTFGAGSRLTVL.